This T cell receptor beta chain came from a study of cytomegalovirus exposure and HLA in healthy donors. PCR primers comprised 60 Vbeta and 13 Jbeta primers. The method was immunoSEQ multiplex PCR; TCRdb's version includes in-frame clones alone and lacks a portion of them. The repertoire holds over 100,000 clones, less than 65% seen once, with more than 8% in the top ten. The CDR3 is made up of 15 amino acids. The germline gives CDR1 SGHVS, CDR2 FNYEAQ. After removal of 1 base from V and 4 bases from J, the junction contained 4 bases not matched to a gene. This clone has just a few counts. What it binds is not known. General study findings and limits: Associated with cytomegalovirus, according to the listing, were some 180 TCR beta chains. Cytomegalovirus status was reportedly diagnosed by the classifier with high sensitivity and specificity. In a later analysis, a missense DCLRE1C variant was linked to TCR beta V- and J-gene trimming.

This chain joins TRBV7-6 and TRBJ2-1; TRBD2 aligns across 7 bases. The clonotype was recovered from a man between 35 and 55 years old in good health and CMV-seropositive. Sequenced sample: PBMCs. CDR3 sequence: CASSLVAGGYNEQFF. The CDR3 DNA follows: TGTGCCAGCAGCTTAGTAGCGGGTGGGTACAATGAGCAGTTCTTC.